This T cell receptor (beta chain) was sequenced for a study of blood T cell repertoires in COVID-19. Assay: immunoSEQ multiplex PCR; the TCRdb copy retains only in-frame clones and omits some. Seen here are about 120,000 clones, about 85% observed once, and the top ten hold roughly 11%. A word on this clone: Other nucleotide sequences from this sample produce the same CDR3.

Sequencing was performed on peripheral blood. This sequence originates from an elderly man with acute or convalescent COVID-19.

CDR3 amino acids: CASSYSRDSNQPQHF. CDR3 nucleotide sequence: TGTGCCAGCAGTTACTCGCGGGATAGCAATCAGCCCCAGCATTTT. The rearrangement links TRBV6-5 to TRBJ1-5; D is uncertain. The ends were cut back, 0 bases at V and 0 bases at J, with 6 bases in the middle. The CDR3 spans 15 residues. Germline V CDR1 and CDR2: MNHEY, SVGAGI.